Described below is a single T cell receptor beta chain sequence and its context. This record belongs to a study of blood T cell repertoires in COVID-19. The authors' processing: How many nucleated cells were present was estimated from reference gene primer amplification. Repertoires were generated with immunoSEQ multiplex PCR, while TCRdb's copy carries only in-frame clones and drops some. V, J and clone size were drawn from that table, and D and trimming were deduced from the DNA. The profile shows approximately 270,000 clones, approximately 86% of them singletons. With V trimmed by 0 bases and J by 1 base, 7 bases remained unmatched. From germline, CDR1 is SGHRS and CDR2 YFSETQ. The CDR3 is 17 amino acids.

The receptor was derived from a human donor with COVID-19, enrolled during active disease. The donor label of this sample is uncertain. The rearrangement links TRBV5-1 to TRBJ2-1, with 7 bases aligning to TRBD2. Sequenced sample: peripheral blood. The CDR3 DNA reads as TGCGCCAGCAGCTTGGCCCAAGCGGGGAATTCCTACAATGAGCAGTTCTTC. This translates into CASSLAQAGNSYNEQFF.